This T cell receptor beta chain was found in a study of T cells in Graves' hyperthyroidism and ophthalmopathy. This clonotype has at least ten counts. Antigen specificity is unknown. TCR beta CDR3 regions were amplified from RNA transcripts. A first-round RT-PCR of the TCR CDR3 used the HTBI primer set. MiXCR, applied by TCRdb to the multiplex PCR reads, yields one record per CDR3 protein. The sample records around 690,000 distinct CDR3 sequences, roughly 20% being singletons. The CDR3 has 16 amino acids. Per the germline V gene, CDR1 is SGHRS and CDR2 is YFSETQ. Trimming left V 2 bases short and J 7 bases short, with 19 bases between. General study points: The model's output predicted ophthalmopathy at a median of about 6.5 months prior to onset.

The V call is TRBV5-1, the J call TRBJ2-1; perhaps TRBD2 as D (7 bases). Input material: blood. The sequence was collected from a man in his thirties or forties with Graves' ophthalmopathy. The CDR3 reads CASSFSGSGTSNEQFF. The CDR3 DNA reads TGCGCCAGCAGCTTCTCGGGGAGCGGGACAAGTAATGAGCAGTTCTTC.